Listed below are T cell receptor beta chains from one sample, sequenced in a study of identical twins. MiXCR was run by TCRdb on the 5' RACE reads, yielding one entry per CDR3 protein. The table has roughly 720,000 distinct CDR3 sequences, 18% seen once. These data also featured in a second study, about T cells expressing NK-cell markers.

Sequences were obtained from PBMCs. All receptors come from a woman aged 18-29 years in good health. Both conserved end residues are part of each CDR3. Each record gives: V gene, J gene, D gene, clone size, CDR3 protein, CDR3 DNA. The D gene is left open where the match is weak. The listing skips clone size in some rows; elsewhere it reads once, few, many or a size class.

v_gene: TRBV5-1
j_gene: TRBJ2-1
d_gene: NA
abundance: NA
CDR3aa: CASSLGAVRPNEQFF
CDR3nt: TGCGCCAGCAGCTTGGGGGCGGTTCGACCCAATGAGCAGTTCTTC

v_gene: TRBV12-3/TRBV12-4
j_gene: TRBJ2-7
d_gene: NA
abundance: few
CDR3aa: CASSPVGTGEQYF
CDR3nt: TGTGCCAGCAGCCCTGTGGGGACCGGCGAGCAGTACTTC

v_gene: TRBV12-3/TRBV12-4
j_gene: TRBJ2-1
d_gene: TRBD2
abundance: few
CDR3aa: CASTNGGYSYNEQFF
CDR3nt: TGTGCCAGCACTAACGGGGGGTACTCCTACAATGAGCAGTTCTTC

v_gene: TRBV12-3/TRBV12-4
j_gene: TRBJ2-7
d_gene: NA
abundance: NA
CDR3aa: CASRAGTWSSYEQYF
CDR3nt: TGTGCCAGCAGGGCCGGGACATGGAGCTCCTACGAGCAGTACTTC

v_gene: TRBV6-1
j_gene: TRBJ2-3
d_gene: NA
abundance: NA
CDR3aa: CASSARPDWRSTDTQYF
CDR3nt: TGTGCCAGCAGTGCGCGACCGGACTGGAGAAGCACAGATACGCAGTATTTT

v_gene: TRBV12-3/TRBV12-4
j_gene: TRBJ2-2
d_gene: NA
abundance: few
CDR3aa: CASSWTVLNTGELFF
CDR3nt: TGTGCCAGCAGTTGGACCGTGTTGAACACCGGGGAGCTGTTTTTT

v_gene: TRBV6-1
j_gene: TRBJ2-3
d_gene: NA
abundance: few
CDR3aa: CASRGGANTQYF
CDR3nt: TGTGCCAGCAGGGGGGGGGCAAATACGCAGTATTTT

v_gene: TRBV9
j_gene: TRBJ2-5
d_gene: TRBD1
abundance: NA
CDR3aa: CASSGQGLWETQYF
CDR3nt: TGTGCCAGCAGCGGACAGGGGCTTTGGGAGACCCAGTACTTC

v_gene: TRBV5-1
j_gene: TRBJ2-1
d_gene: TRBD2
abundance: few
CDR3aa: CASSTTSGGASYNEQFF
CDR3nt: TGCGCCAGCAGCACGACTAGCGGGGGGGCCTCCTACAATGAGCAGTTCTTC

v_gene: TRBV10-3
j_gene: TRBJ2-7
d_gene: TRBD1
abundance: NA
CDR3aa: CAIRVTGDYEQYF
CDR3nt: TGTGCCATCAGGGTGACAGGGGACTACGAGCAGTACTTC

v_gene: TRBV7-8
j_gene: TRBJ2-1
d_gene: NA
abundance: once
CDR3aa: CASSLSENGGANEQFF
CDR3nt: TGTGCCAGCAGCTTAAGTGAGAATGGGGGAGCCAATGAGCAGTTCTTC

v_gene: TRBV12-3/TRBV12-4
j_gene: TRBJ1-2
d_gene: TRBD1
abundance: few
CDR3aa: CASRPGGIYGYTF
CDR3nt: TGTGCCAGCAGGCCAGGGGGCATCTATGGCTACACCTTC

v_gene: TRBV9
j_gene: TRBJ2-3
d_gene: NA
abundance: NA
CDR3aa: CASSASSVADTQYF
CDR3nt: TGTGCCAGCAGCGCCTCTAGCGTCGCAGATACGCAGTATTTT

v_gene: TRBV27
j_gene: TRBJ2-2
d_gene: TRBD2
abundance: few
CDR3aa: CASSVSGAGELFF
CDR3nt: TGTGCCAGCAGTGTCAGCGGGGCCGGGGAGCTGTTTTTT

v_gene: TRBV4-3
j_gene: TRBJ2-5
d_gene: NA
abundance: few
CDR3aa: CASSSLEVETQYF
CDR3nt: TGCGCCAGCAGCTCCTTGGAGGTTGAGACCCAGTACTTC